This TCR beta chain came from a study of T-cell reconstitution after alpha-beta-depleted transplantation in children. The study, taken as a whole, reports: After one year, T-cell counts and TCRbeta diversity mostly came from new T cells. Surviving recipient T cells and thymic progenitors accounted for the high day-60 TCRbeta diversity observed in some patients.

TCRbeta library construction was performed incorporating unique molecular identifiers. From the PCR reads, TCRdb called clonotypes with MiXCR, one entry per CDR3 protein. This table holds hundreds of thousands of distinct CDR3 sequences, about an eighth found once. The CDR3 has 19 amino acids. J lost 2 bases, V lost 3 bases, and 15 bases had no gene match. CDR1 is MDHEN and CDR2 is SYDVKM in the germline V gene. On this clonotype itself: Its antigen is not known.

The sample was PBMCs, taken before TCRalphabeta/CD19-depleted stem cell transplant. V gene TRBV28 combines with J gene TRBJ2-1; 8 positions agree with TRBD2. The receptor was derived from a girl aged 2 to 9 with congenital amegakaryocytic thrombocytopenia, due to receive a stem cell transplant. CDR3 DNA sequence: TGTGCCAGCAGTTTCATCGGGCGGGAGGAATGGATTGCCTACAATGAGCAGTTCTTC. Its translation is CASSFIGREEWIAYNEQFF. Filled out from reference TRBV28 and TRBJ2-1, the complete variable domain reads DVKVTQSSRYLVKRTGEKVFLECVQDMDHENMFWYRQDPGLGLRLIYFSYDVKMKEKGDIPEGYSVSREKKERFSLILESASTNQTSMYLCASSFIGREEWIAYNEQFFGPGTRLTVL.